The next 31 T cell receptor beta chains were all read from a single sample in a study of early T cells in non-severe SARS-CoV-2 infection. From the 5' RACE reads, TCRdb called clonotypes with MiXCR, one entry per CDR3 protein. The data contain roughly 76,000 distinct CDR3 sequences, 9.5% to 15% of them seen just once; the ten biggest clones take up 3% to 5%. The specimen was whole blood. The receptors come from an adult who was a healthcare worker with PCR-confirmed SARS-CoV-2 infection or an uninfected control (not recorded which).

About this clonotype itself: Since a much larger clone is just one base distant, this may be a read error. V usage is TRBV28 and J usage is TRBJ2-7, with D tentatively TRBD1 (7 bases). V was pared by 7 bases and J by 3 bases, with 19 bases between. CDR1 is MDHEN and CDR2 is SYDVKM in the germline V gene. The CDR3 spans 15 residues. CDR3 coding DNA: TGTGCCAGCATCACCGGAGGGACAGCCCACTACGAGCAGTACTTC. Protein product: CASITGGTAHYEQYF.

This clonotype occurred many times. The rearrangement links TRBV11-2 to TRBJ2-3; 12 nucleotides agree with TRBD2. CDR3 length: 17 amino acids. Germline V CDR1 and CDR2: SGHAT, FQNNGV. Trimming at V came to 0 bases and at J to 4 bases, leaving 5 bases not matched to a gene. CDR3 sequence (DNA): TGTGCCAGCAGCTTAGAGGGCCTAGCGGGAGGGGCAGATACGCAGTATTTT. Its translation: CASSLEGLAGGADTQYF.

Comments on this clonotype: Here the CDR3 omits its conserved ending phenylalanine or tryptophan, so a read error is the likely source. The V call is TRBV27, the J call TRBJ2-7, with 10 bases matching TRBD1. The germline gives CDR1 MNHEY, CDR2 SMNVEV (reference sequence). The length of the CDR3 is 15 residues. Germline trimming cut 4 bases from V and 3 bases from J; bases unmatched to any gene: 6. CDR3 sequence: CASSSPGQGFYEQYY. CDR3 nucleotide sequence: TGTGCCAGCAGTTCCCCGGGACAGGGGTTCTACGAGCAGTACTAC.

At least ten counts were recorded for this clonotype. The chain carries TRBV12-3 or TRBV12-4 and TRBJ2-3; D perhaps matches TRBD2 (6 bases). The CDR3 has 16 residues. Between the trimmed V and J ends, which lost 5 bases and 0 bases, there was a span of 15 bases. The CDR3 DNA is TGTGCCAGCAGTCCTATTGGGGGGAGAAGCACAGATACGCAGTATTTT. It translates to CASSPIGGRSTDTQYF.

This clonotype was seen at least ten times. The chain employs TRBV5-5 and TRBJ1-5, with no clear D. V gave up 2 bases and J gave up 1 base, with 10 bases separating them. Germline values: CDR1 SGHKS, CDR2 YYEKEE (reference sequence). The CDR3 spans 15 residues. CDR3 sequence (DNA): TGTGCCAGCAGCTTCAGGCCCGACAGCAATCAGCCCCAGCATTTT. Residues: CASSFRPDSNQPQHF. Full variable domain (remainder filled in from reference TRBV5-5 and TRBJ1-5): DAGVTQSPTHLIKTRGQQVTLRCSPISGHKSVSWYQQVLGQGPQFIFQYYEKEERGRGNFPDRFSARQFPNYSSELNVNALLLGDSALYLCASSFRPDSNQPQHFGDGTRLSIL.

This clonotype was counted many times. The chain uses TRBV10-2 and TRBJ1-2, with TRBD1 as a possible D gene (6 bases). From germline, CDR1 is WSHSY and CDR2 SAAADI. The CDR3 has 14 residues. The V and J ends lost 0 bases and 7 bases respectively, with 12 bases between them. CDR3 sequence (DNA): TGCGCCAGCAGTGAGTCGAGACAGGTCTCTGGCTACACCTTC. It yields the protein CASSESRQVSGYTF.

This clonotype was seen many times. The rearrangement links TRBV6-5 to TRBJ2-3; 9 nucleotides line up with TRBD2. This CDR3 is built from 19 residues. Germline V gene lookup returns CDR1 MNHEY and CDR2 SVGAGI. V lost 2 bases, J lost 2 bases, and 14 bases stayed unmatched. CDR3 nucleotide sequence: TGTGCCAGCAGTTACCGGACTAGCGACCCGGAGGAGTTCACAGATACGCAGTATTTT. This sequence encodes CASSYRTSDPEEFTDTQYF.

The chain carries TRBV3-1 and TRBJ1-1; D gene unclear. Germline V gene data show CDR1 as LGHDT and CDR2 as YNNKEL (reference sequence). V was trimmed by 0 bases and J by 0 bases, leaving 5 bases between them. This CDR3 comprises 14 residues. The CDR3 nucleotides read TGTGCCAGCAGCCAAGAGGGAATGAACACTGAAGCTTTCTTT. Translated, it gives CASSQEGMNTEAFF.

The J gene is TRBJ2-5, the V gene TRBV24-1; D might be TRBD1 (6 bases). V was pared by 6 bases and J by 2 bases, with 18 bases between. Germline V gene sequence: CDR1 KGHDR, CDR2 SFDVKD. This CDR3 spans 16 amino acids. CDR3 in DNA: TGTGCCACCAGTCCTCGCGGAAGGGGGAATCAAGAGACCCAGTACTTC. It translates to CATSPRGRGNQETQYF.

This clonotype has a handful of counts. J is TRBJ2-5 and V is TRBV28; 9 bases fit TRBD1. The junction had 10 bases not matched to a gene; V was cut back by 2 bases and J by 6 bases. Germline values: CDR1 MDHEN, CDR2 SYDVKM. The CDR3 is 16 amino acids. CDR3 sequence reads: CASSLMGQGGGKTQYF. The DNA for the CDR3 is TGTGCCAGCAGTTTAATGGGACAGGGAGGCGGAAAGACCCAGTACTTC.

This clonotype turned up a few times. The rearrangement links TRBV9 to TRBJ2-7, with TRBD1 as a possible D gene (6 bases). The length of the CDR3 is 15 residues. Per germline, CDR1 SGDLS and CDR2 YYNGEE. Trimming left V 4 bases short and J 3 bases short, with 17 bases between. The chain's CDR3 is CASSPGDRVLYEQYF. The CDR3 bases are TGTGCCAGCAGCCCAGGGGATAGGGTACTCTACGAGCAGTACTTC.

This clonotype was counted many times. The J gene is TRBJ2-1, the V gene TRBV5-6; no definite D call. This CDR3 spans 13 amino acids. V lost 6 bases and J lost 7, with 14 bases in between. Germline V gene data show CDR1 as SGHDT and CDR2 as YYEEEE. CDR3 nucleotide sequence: TGTGCCAGCACCCGGAAGCCTGCGAATGAGCAGTTCTTC. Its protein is CASTRKPANEQFF. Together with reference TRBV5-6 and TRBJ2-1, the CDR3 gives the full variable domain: DAGVTQSPTHLIKTRGQQVTLRCSPKSGHDTVSWYQQALGQGPQFIFQYYEEEERQRGNFPDRFSGHQFPNYSSELNVNALLLGDSALYLCASTRKPANEQFFGPGTRLTVL.

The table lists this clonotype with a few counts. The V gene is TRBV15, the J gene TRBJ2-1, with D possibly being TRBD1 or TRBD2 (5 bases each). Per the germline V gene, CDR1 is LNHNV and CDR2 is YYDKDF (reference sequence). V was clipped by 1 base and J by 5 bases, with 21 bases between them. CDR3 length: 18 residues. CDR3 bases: TGTGCCACCAGCAGAGGACAAGGGACCAACTCAATTCACAATGAGCAGTTCTTC. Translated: CATSRGQGTNSIHNEQFF.

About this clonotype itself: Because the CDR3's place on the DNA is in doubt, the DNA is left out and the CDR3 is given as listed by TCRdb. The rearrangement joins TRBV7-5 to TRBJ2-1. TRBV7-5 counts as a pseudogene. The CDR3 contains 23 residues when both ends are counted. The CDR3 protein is CISVSEAQPRFLRHAKAYNEQFF.

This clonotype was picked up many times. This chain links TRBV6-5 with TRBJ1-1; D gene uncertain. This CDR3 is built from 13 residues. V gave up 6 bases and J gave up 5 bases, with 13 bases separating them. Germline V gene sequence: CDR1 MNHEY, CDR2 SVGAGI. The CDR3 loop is CASSFGGLTEAFF. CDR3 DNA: TGTGCCAGCAGCTTCGGAGGGCTGACTGAAGCTTTCTTT.

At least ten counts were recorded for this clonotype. CDR3 protein: CASSLGAANEKLFF. The CDR3 coding sequence is TGCGCCAGCAGCTTGGGTGCGGCTAATGAAAAACTGTTTTTT. The J gene is TRBJ1-4, the V gene TRBV5-1; D gene ambiguous. Germline V CDR1 and CDR2: SGHRS, YFSETQ. The CDR3 covers 14 residues. V was clipped by 0 bases and J by 3 bases, with 6 bases between them.

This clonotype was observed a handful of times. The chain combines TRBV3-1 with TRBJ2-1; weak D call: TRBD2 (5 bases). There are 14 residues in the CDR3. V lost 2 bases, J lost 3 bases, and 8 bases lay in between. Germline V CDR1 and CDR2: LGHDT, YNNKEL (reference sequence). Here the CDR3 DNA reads TGTGCCAGCAGCCAATCAGCGGACTACAATGAGCAGTTCTTC. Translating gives CASSQSADYNEQFF.

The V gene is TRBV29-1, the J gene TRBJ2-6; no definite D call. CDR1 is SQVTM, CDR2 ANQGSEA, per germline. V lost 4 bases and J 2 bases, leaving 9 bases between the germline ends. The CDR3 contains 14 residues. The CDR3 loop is CSVGKDTGANVLTF. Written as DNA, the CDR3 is TGCAGCGTTGGGAAGGATACTGGGGCCAACGTCCTGACTTTC.

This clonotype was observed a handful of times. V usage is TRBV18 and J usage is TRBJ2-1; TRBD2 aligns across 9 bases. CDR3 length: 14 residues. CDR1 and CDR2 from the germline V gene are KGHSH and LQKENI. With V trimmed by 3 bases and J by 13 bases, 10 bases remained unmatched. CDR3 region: CASSPSGTSPPQFF. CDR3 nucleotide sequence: TGTGCCAGCTCACCTTCCGGGACTAGCCCGCCCCAGTTCTTC.

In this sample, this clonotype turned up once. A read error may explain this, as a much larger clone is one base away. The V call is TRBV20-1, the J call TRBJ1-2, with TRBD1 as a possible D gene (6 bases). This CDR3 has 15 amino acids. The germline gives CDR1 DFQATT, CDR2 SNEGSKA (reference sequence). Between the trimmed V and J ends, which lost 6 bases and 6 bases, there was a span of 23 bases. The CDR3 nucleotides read TGCAGTGCCAGGGCCGGGTCAGGGGAGAGACATGGCTACACCTTC. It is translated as CSARAGSGERHGYTF.

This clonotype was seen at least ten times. The CDR3 nucleotides are TGTGCCAGCAGCCAGAGGGATTCACCCCTCCACTTT. Translated: CASSQRDSPLHF. The V call is TRBV3-1, the J call TRBJ1-6; D is ambiguous. V lost 3 bases and J lost 8, with 5 bases in between. The CDR3 contains 12 residues. The germline V gene encodes CDR1 LGHDT and CDR2 YNNKEL (reference sequence).

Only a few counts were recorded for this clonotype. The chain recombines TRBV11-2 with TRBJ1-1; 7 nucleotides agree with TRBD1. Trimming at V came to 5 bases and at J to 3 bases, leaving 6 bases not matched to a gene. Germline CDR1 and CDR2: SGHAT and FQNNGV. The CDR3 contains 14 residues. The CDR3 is CASSLLQGYTEAFF. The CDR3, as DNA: TGTGCCAGCAGCCTATTACAGGGGTACACTGAAGCTTTCTTT.

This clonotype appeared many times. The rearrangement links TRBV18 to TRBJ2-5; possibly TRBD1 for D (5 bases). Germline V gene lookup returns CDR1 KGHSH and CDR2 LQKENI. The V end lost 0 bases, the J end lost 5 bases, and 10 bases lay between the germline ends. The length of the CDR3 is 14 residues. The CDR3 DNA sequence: TGTGCCAGCTCACCACCCTGGACAAGGGAGACCCAGTACTTC. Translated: CASSPPWTRETQYF.

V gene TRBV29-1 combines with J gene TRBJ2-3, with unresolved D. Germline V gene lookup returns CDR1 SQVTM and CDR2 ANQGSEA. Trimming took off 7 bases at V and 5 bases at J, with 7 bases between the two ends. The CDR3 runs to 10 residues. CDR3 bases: TGCAGCGGGACGGAAGATACGCAGTATTTT. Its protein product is CSGTEDTQYF.

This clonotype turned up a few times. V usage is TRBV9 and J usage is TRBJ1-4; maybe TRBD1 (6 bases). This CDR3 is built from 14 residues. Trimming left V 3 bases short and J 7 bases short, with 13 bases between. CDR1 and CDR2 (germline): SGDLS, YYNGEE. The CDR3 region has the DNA TGTGCCAGCAGCGAGACAGGTCAAAGTGAAAAACTGTTTTTT. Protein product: CASSETGQSEKLFF.

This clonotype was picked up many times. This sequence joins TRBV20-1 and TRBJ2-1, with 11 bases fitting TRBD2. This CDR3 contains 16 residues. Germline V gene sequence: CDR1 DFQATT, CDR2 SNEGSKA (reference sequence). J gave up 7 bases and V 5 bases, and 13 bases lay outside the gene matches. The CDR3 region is CSARRGLLAGVNEQFF. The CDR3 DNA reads TGCAGTGCTCGAAGGGGGCTACTAGCGGGAGTTAATGAGCAGTTCTTC.

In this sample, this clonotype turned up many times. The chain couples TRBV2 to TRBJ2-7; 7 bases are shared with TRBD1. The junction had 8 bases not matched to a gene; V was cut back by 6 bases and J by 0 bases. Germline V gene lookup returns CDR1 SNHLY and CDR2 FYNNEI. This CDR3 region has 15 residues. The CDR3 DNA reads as TGTGCCAGCAGATCACAGGGGTCAAGCTCCTACGAGCAGTACTTC. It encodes CASRSQGSSSYEQYF.

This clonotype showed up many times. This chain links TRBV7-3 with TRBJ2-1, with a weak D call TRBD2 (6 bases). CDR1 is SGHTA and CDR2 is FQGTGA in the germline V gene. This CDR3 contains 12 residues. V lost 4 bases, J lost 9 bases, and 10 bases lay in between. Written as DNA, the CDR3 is TGTGCCAGCAGCTCCCCCGGGGGTGAGCAGTTCTTC. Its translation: CASSSPGGEQFF.

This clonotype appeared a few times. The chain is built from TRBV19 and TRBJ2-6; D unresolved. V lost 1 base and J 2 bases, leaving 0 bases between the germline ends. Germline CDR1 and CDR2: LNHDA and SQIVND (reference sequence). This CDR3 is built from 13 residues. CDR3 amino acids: CASSIAGANVLTF. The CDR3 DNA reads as TGTGCCAGTAGTATAGCTGGGGCCAACGTCCTGACTTTC.

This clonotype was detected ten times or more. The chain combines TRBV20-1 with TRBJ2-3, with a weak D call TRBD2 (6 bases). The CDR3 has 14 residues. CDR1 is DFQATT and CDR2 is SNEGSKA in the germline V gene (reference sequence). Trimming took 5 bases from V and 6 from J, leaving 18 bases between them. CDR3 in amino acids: CSAEGGTVRDTQYF. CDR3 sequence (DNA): TGCAGTGCTGAAGGCGGGACGGTTCGCGATACGCAGTATTTT.

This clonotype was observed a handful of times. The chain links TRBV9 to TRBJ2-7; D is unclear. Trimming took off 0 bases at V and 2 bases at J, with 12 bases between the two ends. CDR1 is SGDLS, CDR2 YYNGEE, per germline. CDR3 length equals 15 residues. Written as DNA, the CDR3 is TGTGCCAGCAGCGTAGGTGAAGGGTCAACCTACGAGCAGTACTTC. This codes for CASSVGEGSTYEQYF.